This entry features one TCR beta chain sequence. Its antigen is unidentified. This CDR3 region has 15 residues. Germline CDR1 LGHNA, CDR2 YSLEER. Trimming pared 0 bases from V and 0 bases from J, leaving 7 bases between. The entry originates in a study of EBV T-cell therapy then PD-1 blockade in nasopharyngeal carcinoma. Treatment described: AdE1-LMPpoly-expanded autologous EBV-specific T-cell therapy followed by anti-PD-1 nivolumab. Sequenced by immunoSEQ multiplex PCR; TCRdb stores in-frame clones only, minus some. The sample holds more than 15,000 clones, over 80% seen once. Here the sequenced sample was CD8+ T cells from blood, taken at day 0 from a patient whose treatment included autologous EBV-specific T cells and nivolumab. The J gene is TRBJ2-3, the V gene TRBV4-3; no clear D gene. This sequence was found in a man aged 35-49 years with nasopharyngeal carcinoma. The CDR3 DNA reads as TGCGCCAGCAGCCAAGATGGAACTAGCACAGATACGCAGTATTTT. It is translated as CASSQDGTSTDTQYF.